This T cell receptor (beta chain) stems from a study of cytomegalovirus exposure and HLA in healthy donors. Notes on this clone: The antigen remains undetermined.

Unmatched junction bases numbered 5, after V lost 4 bases and J lost 2 bases. CDR3 size: 15 residues. Germline assignment: CDR1 SGHAT and CDR2 FQDESV (reference sequence). Study conclusions and caveats: Beyond CMV serostatus, there was no information to go on about immune exposure. It was shown in a later analysis that HLA-associated TCR beta chains were more clonally expanded than other, equally common chains. Cytomegalovirus association was assigned to about 150 TCR beta chains.

Primers for the PCR totalled 60 Vbeta and 13 Jbeta. TCRdb's table, derived via immunoSEQ multiplex PCR, lists solely in-frame clones and lacks some. Here the sample spans around 37,000 clones, about 80% being singletons. V usage is TRBV11-1 and J usage is TRBJ2-7; TRBD1 agrees at 10 bases. The TCR was taken from a woman younger than 35 in good health and CMV-seropositive. The specimen sequenced was PBMCs. The CDR3 DNA sequence: TGTGCCAGCAGCTCCCCCGGGACAGGGGCCTACGAGCAGTACTTC. Its protein product is CASSSPGTGAYEQYF. The whole variable domain, filled in from reference TRBV11-1 and TRBJ2-7, reads EAEVAQSPRYKITEKSQAVAFWCDPISGHATLYWYRQILGQGPELLVQFQDESVVDDSQLPKDRFSAERLKGVDSTLKIQPAELGDSAMYLCASSSPGTGAYEQYFGPGTRLTVT.